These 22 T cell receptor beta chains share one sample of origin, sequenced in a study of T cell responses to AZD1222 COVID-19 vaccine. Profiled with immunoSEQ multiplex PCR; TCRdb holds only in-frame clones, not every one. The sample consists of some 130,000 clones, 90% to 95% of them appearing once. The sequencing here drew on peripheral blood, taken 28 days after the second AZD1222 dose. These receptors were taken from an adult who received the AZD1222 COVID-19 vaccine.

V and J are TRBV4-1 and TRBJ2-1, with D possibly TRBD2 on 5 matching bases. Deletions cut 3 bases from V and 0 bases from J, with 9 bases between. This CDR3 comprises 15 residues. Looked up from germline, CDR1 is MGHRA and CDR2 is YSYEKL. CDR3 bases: TGCGCCAGCAGCCAGGCTGGGAGCTCCTACAATGAGCAGTTCTTC. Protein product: CASSQAGSSYNEQFF.

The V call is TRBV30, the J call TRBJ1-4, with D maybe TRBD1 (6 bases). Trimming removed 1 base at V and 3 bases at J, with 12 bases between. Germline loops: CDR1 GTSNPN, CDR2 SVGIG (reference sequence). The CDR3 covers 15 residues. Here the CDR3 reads CAWSASGHPNEKLFF. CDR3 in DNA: TGTGCCTGGAGTGCCTCGGGACACCCTAATGAAAAACTGTTTTTT.

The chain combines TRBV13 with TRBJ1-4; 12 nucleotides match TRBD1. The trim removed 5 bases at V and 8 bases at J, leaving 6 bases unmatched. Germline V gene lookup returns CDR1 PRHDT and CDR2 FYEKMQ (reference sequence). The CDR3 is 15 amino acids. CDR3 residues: CASSVGQGAAEKLFF. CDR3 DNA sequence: TGTGCCAGCAGCGTGGGACAGGGGGCGGCCGAAAAACTGTTTTTT. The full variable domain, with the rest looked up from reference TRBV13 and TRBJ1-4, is AAGVIQSPRHLIKEKRETATLKCYPIPRHDTVYWYQQGPGQDPQFLISFYEKMQSDKGSIPDRFSAQQFSDYHSELNMSSLELGDSALYFCASSVGQGAAEKLFFGSGTQLSVL.

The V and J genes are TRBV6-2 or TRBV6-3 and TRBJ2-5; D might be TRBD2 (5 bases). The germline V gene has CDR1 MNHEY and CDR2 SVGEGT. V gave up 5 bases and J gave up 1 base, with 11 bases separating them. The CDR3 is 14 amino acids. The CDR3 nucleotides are TGTGCCAGCAGTCTTAGCGCGCTCCAAGAGACCCAGTACTTC. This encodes CASSLSALQETQYF.

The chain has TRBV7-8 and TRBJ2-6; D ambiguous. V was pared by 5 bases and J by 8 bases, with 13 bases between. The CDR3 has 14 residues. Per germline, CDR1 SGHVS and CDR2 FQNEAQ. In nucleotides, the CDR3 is TGTGCCAGCAGCCCCCCCCGGGCCTCCAACGTCCTGACTTTC. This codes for CASSPPRASNVLTF.

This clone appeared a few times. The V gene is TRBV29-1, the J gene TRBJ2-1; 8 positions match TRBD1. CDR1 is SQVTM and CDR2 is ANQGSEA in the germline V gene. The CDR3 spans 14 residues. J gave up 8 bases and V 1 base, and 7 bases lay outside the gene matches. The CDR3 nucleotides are TGCAGCGTTGAAGGAGACAGGGGTATCTATGAGCAGTTCTTC. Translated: CSVEGDRGIYEQFF.

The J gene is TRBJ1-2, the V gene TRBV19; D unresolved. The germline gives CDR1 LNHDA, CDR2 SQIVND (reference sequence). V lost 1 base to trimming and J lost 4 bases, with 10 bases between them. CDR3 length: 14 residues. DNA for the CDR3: TGTGCCAGTAGTATAGGGGTACAGATCTATGGCTACACCTTC. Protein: CASSIGVQIYGYTF.

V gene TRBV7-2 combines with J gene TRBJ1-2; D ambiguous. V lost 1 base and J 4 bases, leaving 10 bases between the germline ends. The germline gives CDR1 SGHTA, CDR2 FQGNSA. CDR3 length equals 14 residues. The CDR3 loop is CASSLETSAYGYTF. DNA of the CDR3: TGTGCCAGCAGCTTAGAAACATCGGCCTATGGCTACACCTTC.

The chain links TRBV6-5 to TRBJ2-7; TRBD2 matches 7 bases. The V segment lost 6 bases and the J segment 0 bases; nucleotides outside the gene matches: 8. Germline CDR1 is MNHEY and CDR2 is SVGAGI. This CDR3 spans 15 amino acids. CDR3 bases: TGTGCCAGCAGCCCGTCCGGCGGGGGCTCCTACGAGCAGTACTTC. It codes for CASSPSGGGSYEQYF.

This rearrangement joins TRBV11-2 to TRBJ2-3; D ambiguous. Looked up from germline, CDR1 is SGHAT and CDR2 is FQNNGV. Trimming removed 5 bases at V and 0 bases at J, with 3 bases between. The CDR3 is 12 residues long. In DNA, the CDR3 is TGTGCCAGCAGCCCTAGCACAGATACGCAGTATTTT. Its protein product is CASSPSTDTQYF.

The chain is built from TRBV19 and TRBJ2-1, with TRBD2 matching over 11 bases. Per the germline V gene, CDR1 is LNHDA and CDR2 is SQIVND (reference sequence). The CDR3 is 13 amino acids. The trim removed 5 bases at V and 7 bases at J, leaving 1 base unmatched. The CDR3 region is CASSSSGGNEQFF. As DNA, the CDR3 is TGTGCCAGTAGTTCTAGCGGGGGGAATGAGCAGTTCTTC.

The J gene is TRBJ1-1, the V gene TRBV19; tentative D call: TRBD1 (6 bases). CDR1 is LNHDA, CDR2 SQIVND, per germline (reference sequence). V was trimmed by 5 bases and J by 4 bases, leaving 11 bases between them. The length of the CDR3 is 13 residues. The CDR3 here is CASSLGGSTEAFF. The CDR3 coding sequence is TGTGCCAGTAGTTTAGGGGGGAGCACTGAAGCTTTCTTT.

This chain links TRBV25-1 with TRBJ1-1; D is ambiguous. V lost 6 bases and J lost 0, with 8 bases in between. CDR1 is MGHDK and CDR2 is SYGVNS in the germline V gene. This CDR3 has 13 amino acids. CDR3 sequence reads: CASSPHVNTEAFF. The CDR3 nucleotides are TGTGCCAGCAGCCCACACGTGAACACTGAAGCTTTCTTT. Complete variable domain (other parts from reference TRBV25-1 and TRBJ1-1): EADIYQTPRYLVIGTGKKITLECSQTMGHDKMYWYQQDPGMELHLIHYSYGVNSTEKGDLSSESTVSRIRTEHFPLTLESARPSHTSQYLCASSPHVNTEAFFGQGTRLTVV.

The CDR3 sequence: CASSLHTDTQYF. The CDR3 DNA sequence: TGTGCCAGCAGCCTACACACAGATACGCAGTATTTT. This chain joins TRBV3-1 (or the pseudogene TRBV3-2) and TRBJ2-3; no firm D call. The CDR3 length is 12 residues. V was clipped by 4 bases and J by 2 bases, with 4 bases between them. CDR1 and CDR2 from the germline V gene are LGHDT and YNNKEL (reference sequence).

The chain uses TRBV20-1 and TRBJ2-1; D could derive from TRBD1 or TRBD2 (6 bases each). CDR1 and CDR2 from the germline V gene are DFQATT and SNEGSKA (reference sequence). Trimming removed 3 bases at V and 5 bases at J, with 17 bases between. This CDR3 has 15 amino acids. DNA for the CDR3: TGCAGTGCTAGTGGTCGGGGGCGGGGTGACAATGAGCAGTTCTTC. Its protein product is CSASGRGRGDNEQFF.

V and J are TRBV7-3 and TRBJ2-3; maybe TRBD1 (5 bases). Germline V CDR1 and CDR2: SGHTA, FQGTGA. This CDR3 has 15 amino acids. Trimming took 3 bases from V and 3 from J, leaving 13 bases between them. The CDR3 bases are TGTGCCAGCAGCTTGGGGCAACCTGGGACAGATACGCAGTATTTT. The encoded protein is CASSLGQPGTDTQYF.

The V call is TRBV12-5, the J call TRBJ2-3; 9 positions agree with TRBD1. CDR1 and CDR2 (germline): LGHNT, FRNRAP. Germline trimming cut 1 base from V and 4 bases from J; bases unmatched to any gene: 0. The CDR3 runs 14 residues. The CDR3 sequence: CASGLGTGADTQYF. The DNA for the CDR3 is TGTGCTAGTGGTTTGGGGACAGGGGCAGATACGCAGTATTTT.

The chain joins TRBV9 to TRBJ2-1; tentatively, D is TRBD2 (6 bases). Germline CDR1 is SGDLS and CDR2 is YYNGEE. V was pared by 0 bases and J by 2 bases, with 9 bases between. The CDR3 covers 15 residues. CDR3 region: CASSVEGLTYNEQFF. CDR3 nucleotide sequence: TGTGCCAGCAGCGTAGAGGGACTCACCTACAATGAGCAGTTCTTC.

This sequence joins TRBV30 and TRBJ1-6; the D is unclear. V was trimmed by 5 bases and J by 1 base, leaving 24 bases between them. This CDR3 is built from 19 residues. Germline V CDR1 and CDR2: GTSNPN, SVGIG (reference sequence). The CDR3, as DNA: TGTGCCTGGGATATTCGTAACGACGGAATGCCGTCCTATAATTCACCCCTCCACTTT. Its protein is CAWDIRNDGMPSYNSPLHF.

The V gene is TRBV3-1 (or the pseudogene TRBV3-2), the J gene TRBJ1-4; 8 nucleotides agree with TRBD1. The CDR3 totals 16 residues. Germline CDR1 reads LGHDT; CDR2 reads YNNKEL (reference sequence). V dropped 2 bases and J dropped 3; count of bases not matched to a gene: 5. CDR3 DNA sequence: TGTGCCAGCAGCCAATTACAGGGGGGCTCTAATGAAAAACTGTTTTTT. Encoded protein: CASSQLQGGSNEKLFF.

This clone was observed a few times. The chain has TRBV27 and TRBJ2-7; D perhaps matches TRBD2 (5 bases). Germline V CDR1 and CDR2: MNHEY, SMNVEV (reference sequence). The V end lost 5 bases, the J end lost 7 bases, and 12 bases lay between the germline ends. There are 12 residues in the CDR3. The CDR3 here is CASSPTGGEQYF. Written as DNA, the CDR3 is TGTGCCAGCAGTCCGACTGGAGGAGAGCAGTACTTC.

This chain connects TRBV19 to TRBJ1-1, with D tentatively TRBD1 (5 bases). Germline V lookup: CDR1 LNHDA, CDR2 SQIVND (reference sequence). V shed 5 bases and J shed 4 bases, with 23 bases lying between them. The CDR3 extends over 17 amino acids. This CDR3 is CASSDSKKGERGTEAFF. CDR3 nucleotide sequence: TGTGCCAGTAGTGACAGTAAGAAAGGGGAAAGGGGCACTGAAGCTTTCTTT.